This is a list of T cell receptor beta chains from one sample in a study of molecular identifiers for immune sequencing clone quantification. Each CDR3 protein is one row after TCRdb ran MiXCR on the PCR reads. The sample includes approximately 590,000 distinct CDR3 sequences, around 25% of them seen just once. The specimen was naive CD8+ T cells from blood, with Jurkat cell RNA spiked in. These receptors were obtained from a human donor in good health. Some libraries in this study had Jurkat cell RNA spiked in. CDR3s include the opening cysteine and the closing phenylalanine or tryptophan. The order of the fields is V gene, D gene, J gene, clone size, CDR3 DNA, CDR3 protein. The D gene is left open where the match is weak. Some rows mark clone size as missing; the rest say once, few, many or name a class of expanded clone.

TRBV28,.,TRBJ2-6,many,TGTGCCAGCAGTTTAAGGGGGGCCAACGTCCTGACTTTC,CASSLRGANVLTF
TRBV3-1,TRBD1,TRBJ2-2,few,TGTGCCAGCAGCCCACCCTCAAGGACAGGGACCGGGGAGCTGTTTTTT,CASSPPSRTGTGELFF
TRBV28,.,TRBJ1-3,many,TGTGCCAGCAGTTTACAGCACAGGTTTTATGGAAACACCATATATTTT,CASSLQHRFYGNTIYF
TRBV11-2,.,TRBJ2-7,once,TGTGCCAGCGAGCTTAGAGCGGGTTACGAGCAGTACTTC,CASELRAGYEQYF
TRBV4-3,TRBD2,TRBJ2-3,many,TGCGCCAGCAGCATGGGGCTAGCGGGGTCCCTAGATACGCAGTATTTT,CASSMGLAGSLDTQYF
TRBV20-1,.,TRBJ1-2,.,TGCAGTGTTAGTTATAGGGATGGCTACACCTTC,CSVSYRDGYTF
TRBV13,TRBD1,TRBJ2-7,few,TGTGCCAGCAGCGCCACAGGGGCGAGCTCCTACGAGCAGTACTTC,CASSATGASSYEQYF
TRBV5-6,.,TRBJ1-4,.,TGTGCCAGCAGCTTGGGGGCAGACGAAAAACTGTTTTTT,CASSLGADEKLFF
TRBV19,.,TRBJ1-1,few,TGTGCCAGTAGTATAGGAAGTTGGACTGAAGCTTTCTTT,CASSIGSWTEAFF
TRBV19,.,TRBJ1-2,few,TGTGCCAGTAGTGCCGCCCCGCGTAACTATGGCTACACCTTC,CASSAAPRNYGYTF
TRBV6-5,.,TRBJ2-2,many,TGTGCCAGCAGTTACGGGAACAGATTAAACACCGGGGAGCTGTTTTTT,CASSYGNRLNTGELFF
TRBV16,.,TRBJ1-1,many,TGTGCCAGCAGCCAATGGGGCGACACTGAAGCTTTCTTT,CASSQWGDTEAFF
TRBV29-1,.,TRBJ1-3,many,TGCAGCGTTGAAGACCCATCCGGGTTCTCTGGAAACACCATATATTTT,CSVEDPSGFSGNTIYF